This is a list of T cell receptor beta chains from one sample in a study of CD8 T cells in Susac syndrome. One entry per CDR3 protein results from TCRdb running MiXCR on the immunoSEQ multiplex PCR reads. The data contain about 130,000 distinct CDR3 sequences, around 91% of them seen just once; the ten biggest clones take up over 0.2%. The sequencing sample was made of CD8+ T cells from PBMCs. All receptors derive from a human donor with multiple sclerosis. The CDR3 runs from the conserved cysteine through the conserved F or W. D genes are given only for firm matches. Clone size appears in some rows only: once, few, many, or a class for an expanded clone.

d_gene	v_gene	j_gene	abundance	CDR3nt	CDR3aa
-	TRBV27	TRBJ1-2	once	TGTGCCAGCACTCCCCAGGAGGGACATGGCTACACCTTC	CASTPQEGHGYTF
TRBD2	TRBV4-2	TRBJ2-3	-	TGTGCCAGCAGCCCCTCAGCGGGGACGCAGTATTTT	CASSPSAGTQYF
TRBD2	TRBV19	TRBJ2-7	-	TGTGCCAGTAGTGTAGCGGGAGGGAACTACGAGCAGTACTTC	CASSVAGGNYEQYF
TRBD1	TRBV29-1	TRBJ2-2	-	TGCAGCGTTGAAACAGGGGGCGGCACCGGGGAGCTGTTTTTT	CSVETGGGTGELFF
TRBD1	TRBV27	TRBJ2-7	once	TGTGCCAGCAGTTTAAGGACAGGGGTTAAACCTTACGAGCAGTACTTC	CASSLRTGVKPYEQYF
-	TRBV4-3	TRBJ2-1	-	TGCGCCAGCAGCCCAAGCAACGGCGTATACAATGAGCAGTTCTTC	CASSPSNGVYNEQFF
-	TRBV18	TRBJ2-1	-	TGTGCCAGCTCACCACCAGATAATGAGCAGTTCTTC	CASSPPDNEQFF
-	TRBV12-3/TRBV12-4	TRBJ2-1	-	TGTGCCAGCACCCTTTCCGTAGCGGTTCCCTACAATGAGCAGTTCTTC	CASTLSVAVPYNEQFF
-	TRBV29-1	TRBJ2-2	-	TGCAGCGTTGACGGGAAGGAGGAGACCGGGGAGCTGTTTTTT	CSVDGKEETGELFF
-	TRBV7-9	TRBJ2-7	-	TGTGCCAGCAGCCAAGCCAGGATCTCCTACGAGCAGTACTTC	CASSQARISYEQYF
TRBD2	TRBV2	TRBJ2-1	once	TGTGCCAACCGACTAGCGGGCGTCCCCTACAATGAGCAGTTCTTC	CANRLAGVPYNEQFF
-	TRBV24-1	TRBJ2-2	-	TGTGCCACCAGTGGTGCAGTCAACACCGGGGAGCTGTTTTTT	CATSGAVNTGELFF
-	TRBV12-3/TRBV12-4	TRBJ2-1	-	TGTGCCAGCAGCAACGGACATTACAATGAGCAGTTCTTC	CASSNGHYNEQFF
-	TRBV30	TRBJ2-5	-	TGTGCCTGGGGAGGACCTTTCGGGGGAGACGGGGAGACCCAGTACTTC	CAWGGPFGGDGETQYF
-	TRBV5-4	TRBJ1-2	once	TGTGCCAGCACGGCAGGGGCTGGCTACACCTTC	CASTAGAGYTF
-	TRBV6-2/TRBV6-3	TRBJ2-7	-	TGTGCCAGCAGTTACCCTACCGAGCAGTACTTC	CASSYPTEQYF
-	TRBV6-1	TRBJ2-1	-	TGTGCCAGCGGCGGAGAGCAGTTCTTC	CASGGEQFF
-	TRBV3-1	TRBJ2-7	few	TGTGCCAGCAGCCACTTAGCCAGGGATACGGGAGAGCAGTACTTC	CASSHLARDTGEQYF
TRBD1	TRBV4-1	TRBJ1-2	few	TGCGCCAGCAGCCATTCTCCGGGACAGGGGGTAGGCTACACCTTC	CASSHSPGQGVGYTF
-	TRBV11-2	TRBJ1-1	-	TGTGCCAGCAGCTTATTAACCGTGGATTTCTTT	CASSLLTVDFF
TRBD2	TRBV13	TRBJ2-1	-	TGTGCCAGCACCATCAGACTAGCGAGTTTCCATGAGCAGTTCTTC	CASTIRLASFHEQFF
-	TRBV2	TRBJ1-5	-	TGTGCCAGCAGGGCCTCCATACTCAATCAGCCCCAGCATTTT	CASRASILNQPQHF
-	TRBV5-4	TRBJ1-1	-	TGTGCCAGCCAGATGGGGAACACTGAAGCTTTCTTT	CASQMGNTEAFF
-	TRBV2	TRBJ2-1	-	TGTGCCAGCAGTTTACCTAGCGATGAGCAGTTCTTC	CASSLPSDEQFF
-	TRBV20-1	TRBJ1-2	-	TGCAGTGCTGAGGGGCAGCCCCTAGGCTACACCTTC	CSAEGQPLGYTF
-	TRBV5-6	TRBJ2-1	-	TGTGCCAGCAGCCCTCTTAGCGGAGGTACCTACAATGAGCAGTTCTTC	CASSPLSGGTYNEQFF
-	TRBV5-1	TRBJ1-1	-	TGCGCCAGCAGCCCCTATCGGCTGAACACTGAAGCTTTCTTT	CASSPYRLNTEAFF
-	TRBV27	TRBJ2-7	few	TGTGCCAGCGGGCCTGGGGAGCAGTACTTC	CASGPGEQYF